This TCR beta chain emerged from a study of read filtering for tumor transcriptome and immune sequencing. A few counts support this clonotype. Its cognate antigen is unknown. General observations from the study: RNA-seq captured clonotypes less deeply and reliably than IR-seq.

The library was built from 400 to 500 ng RNA with molecular barcoded adaptors for alpha/delta and beta/gamma chains. TCRdb fed the reads into MiXCR, producing one record per CDR3 protein. The sample shows more than 100,000 distinct CDR3 sequences, approximately 13% of them seen only once. The CDR3 has 12 amino acids. V was clipped by 2 bases and J by 6 bases, with 6 bases between them. CDR1 and CDR2 (germline): LNHDA, SQIVND (reference sequence). The rearrangement links TRBV19 to TRBJ2-3; D not certain. The TCR originated in a donor older than 35 with multiple myeloma. Sequencing used a population of CD138-negative cells sorted from bone marrow. The CDR3 coding sequence is TGTGCCAGTAGTATACAGAGGGATACGCAGTATTTT. This sequence encodes CASSIQRDTQYF.